The 30 T cell receptor beta chains below were found in one sample sequenced in a study of memory CD4+ T cells and cytomegalovirus serostatus. Data came from immunoSEQ multiplex PCR; TCRdb stores just in-frame clones and leaves some out. The sample lists 50,000 or so clones; around 88% were seen once. Single viable CD3+CD4+CD8-CD45RO+ cells were sorted as the memory CD4+ T cells. The sample consisted of memory CD4+ T cells from blood. Receptors originate from an adult in good health and CMV-seropositive.

This clone appeared once. The rearrangement links TRBV10-2 to TRBJ2-7, with D maybe TRBD2 (7 bases). V shed 2 bases and J shed 3 bases, with 17 bases lying between them. Germline assignment: CDR1 WSHSY and CDR2 SAAADI. This CDR3 spans 16 amino acids. The CDR3 is CASSEMGGGRDYEQYF. CDR3 nucleotides: TGCGCCAGCAGTGAGATGGGCGGGGGCCGTGACTACGAGCAGTACTTC.

This chain connects TRBV19 to TRBJ1-1; perhaps TRBD1 as D (5 bases). V lost 1 base and J 2 bases, leaving 17 bases between the germline ends. The germline V gene encodes CDR1 LNHDA and CDR2 SQIVND (reference sequence). This CDR3 has 17 amino acids. The DNA of the CDR3 is TGTGCCAGTAGTATAGCCGGGACTAGAGGGGTAAACACTGAAGCTTTCTTT. It translates to CASSIAGTRGVNTEAFF.

V gene TRBV5-5 combines with J gene TRBJ2-7, with 7 bases identical to TRBD2. The CDR3 is made up of 15 amino acids. Germline V CDR1 and CDR2: SGHKS, YYEKEE (reference sequence). The junction had 11 bases not matched to a gene; V was cut back by 5 bases and J by 3 bases. CDR3 sequence reads: CASRTVLGGNYEQYF. The CDR3, as DNA: TGTGCCAGCAGAACCGTGCTCGGGGGGAACTACGAGCAGTACTTC.

The sample holds a few counts of this clone. The chain employs TRBV11-1 and TRBJ2-7; D not certain. Germline V gives CDR1 SGHAT, CDR2 FQDESV (reference sequence). This CDR3 comprises 14 residues. V was clipped by 5 bases and J by 3 bases, with 14 bases between them. CDR3 nucleotide sequence: TGTGCCAGCAGCACCGGCGGCGGCCGCTACGAGCAGTACTTC. This sequence encodes CASSTGGGRYEQYF. The variable domain in full, with the rest retrieved from reference TRBV11-1 and TRBJ2-7, is EAEVAQSPRYKITEKSQAVAFWCDPISGHATLYWYRQILGQGPELLVQFQDESVVDDSQLPKDRFSAERLKGVDSTLKIQPAELGDSAMYLCASSTGGGRYEQYFGPGTRLTVT.

This clone was counted a few times. The DNA of the CDR3 is TGTGCCAGCAGCTTAGGTTTGGCGCAGCAGTACTTC. It is translated as CASSLGLAQQYF. The chain uses TRBV7-2 and TRBJ2-7; D is unresolved. Trimming took off 1 base at V and 8 bases at J, with 9 bases between the two ends. Germline CDR1 and CDR2: SGHTA and FQGNSA. The CDR3 runs 12 residues.

Only one count was recorded for this clone. V is TRBV6-5 and J is TRBJ1-6; D might be TRBD1 (6 bases). CDR1 and CDR2 (germline): MNHEY, SVGAGI. Trimming removed 3 bases at V and 8 bases at J, with 14 bases between. This CDR3 region has 15 residues. CDR3 coding DNA: TGTGCCAGCAGTTATTTGAAGGGGGGAGATTCACCCCTCCACTTT. Translated, it gives CASSYLKGGDSPLHF.

This chain uses TRBV11-2 with TRBJ2-1, with 13 bases fitting TRBD2. CDR3 length equals 16 residues. Germline V gene sequence: CDR1 SGHAT, CDR2 FQNNGV. Trimming at V came to 5 bases and at J to 15 bases, leaving 16 bases not matched to a gene. CDR3 amino acids: CASSETGTSGTRRPFF. The CDR3 DNA sequence: TGTGCCAGCAGCGAAACCGGGACTAGCGGGACACGCAGGCCGTTCTTC.

V is TRBV11-2 and J is TRBJ1-6, with D tentatively TRBD1 (5 bases). Germline CDR1 reads SGHAT; CDR2 reads FQNNGV. The V end lost 6 bases, the J end lost 10 bases, and 22 bases lay between the germline ends. CDR3 length: 16 residues. DNA of the CDR3: TGTGCCAGCAGTCTAAGAGTTCAGGGTCCGGGGTCACCCCTCCACTTT. As protein: CASSLRVQGPGSPLHF.

The V gene is TRBV6-6, the J gene TRBJ1-1; D is possibly TRBD1 (5 bases). The germline CDR1 and CDR2 sequences are MNHNY and SVGAGI (reference sequence). CDR3 length: 14 residues. V lost 6 bases, J lost 1 base, and 12 bases lay in between. CDR3: CASSQGTRNTEAFF. The DNA of the CDR3 is TGTGCCAGCAGCCAAGGGACGCGGAACACTGAAGCTTTCTTT.

The V gene is TRBV6-1, the J gene TRBJ1-3; D is ambiguous. This CDR3 spans 14 amino acids. The V end lost 6 bases, the J end lost 0 bases, and 9 bases lay between the germline ends. Germline values: CDR1 MNHNS, CDR2 SASEGT. The CDR3 coding sequence is TGTGCCAGCAGCCCAGGAGACTCTGGAAACACCATATATTTT. Its protein is CASSPGDSGNTIYF.

The rearrangement uses TRBV5-1 and TRBJ1-1; 7 bases are a match to TRBD1. After removal of 4 bases from V and 4 bases from J, the junction contained 7 bases not matched to a gene. Germline V CDR1 and CDR2: SGHRS, YFSETQ. This CDR3 is built from 14 residues. CDR3 nucleotide sequence: TGCGCCAGCAGCAAGTTAGGGGGCACCACTGAAGCTTTCTTT. It encodes CASSKLGGTTEAFF.

The V and J genes are TRBV4-2 and TRBJ2-7; 7 bases align to TRBD2. Germline loops: CDR1 LGHNA, CDR2 YNFKEQ. The V gene end was trimmed by 0 bases and the J gene end by 3 bases; junction bases not matched to a gene: 2. The CDR3 is 14 residues long. In DNA, the CDR3 is TGTGCCAGCAGCCAAGACGGGGAGGGCTACGAGCAGTACTTC. Protein: CASSQDGEGYEQYF.

This sequence joins TRBV2 and TRBJ1-1, with TRBD1 as a possible D gene (6 bases). CDR3 size: 13 residues. Between the trimmed V and J ends, which lost 5 bases and 1 base, there was a span of 8 bases. Looked up from germline, CDR1 is SNHLY and CDR2 is FYNNEI. This CDR3 is CASSSQGNTEAFF. The CDR3 region has the DNA TGTGCCAGCAGTTCACAGGGGAACACTGAAGCTTTCTTT.

The sample holds one count of this clone. The V gene is TRBV5-5, the J gene TRBJ1-2; possible D gene TRBD1, 6 bases. Germline V gene data show CDR1 as SGHKS and CDR2 as YYEKEE (reference sequence). This CDR3 spans 15 amino acids. The V end was cut by 3 bases, the J end by 0 bases, with 12 bases between. CDR3 bases: TGTGCCAGCAGCTATACAGGGAAAGCTAACTATGGCTACACCTTC. Protein: CASSYTGKANYGYTF.

The genes are TRBV9 and TRBJ1-3; D ambiguous. Germline V gene lookup returns CDR1 SGDLS and CDR2 YYNGEE. The ends were cut back, 0 bases at V and 0 bases at J, with 7 bases in the middle. The CDR3 has 15 amino acids. The DNA for the CDR3 is TGTGCCAGCAGCGTAGGGGCCTACTCTGGAAACACCATATATTTT. Amino acid sequence: CASSVGAYSGNTIYF.

The chain combines TRBV18 with TRBJ2-5, with D possibly matching TRBD2 (6 bases). V was trimmed by 3 bases and J by 2 bases, leaving 7 bases between them. The CDR3 covers 13 residues. Germline CDR1 and CDR2: KGHSH and LQKENI. CDR3 sequence reads: CASSPSGQETQYF. As DNA, the CDR3 is TGTGCCAGCTCACCTAGCGGACAAGAGACCCAGTACTTC.

The chain couples TRBV7-2 to TRBJ1-1; D may be TRBD1 (5 bases). The germline V gene encodes CDR1 SGHTA and CDR2 FQGNSA. The CDR3 spans 15 residues. V lost 1 base, J lost 0 bases, and 9 bases lay in between. CDR3 nucleotides: TGTGCCAGCAGCTTAGGGGGCAGGTTGAACACTGAAGCTTTCTTT. Residues: CASSLGGRLNTEAFF.

The chain uses TRBV29-1 and TRBJ1-2; D is uncertain. The CDR3 is 15 amino acids. The V gene lost 2 bases and the J gene lost 4 bases, with 17 bases spanning the gap. CDR1 SQVTM and CDR2 ANQGSEA come from the germline V gene. Here the CDR3 reads CSVEKFSGATYGYTF. The CDR3, as DNA: TGCAGCGTTGAAAAATTTAGCGGAGCCACCTATGGCTACACCTTC.

The rearrangement links TRBV6-5 to TRBJ1-2; TRBD1 agrees at 10 bases. The CDR3 runs 16 residues. In germline, CDR1 is MNHEY, CDR2 SVGAGI. J was trimmed by 4 bases and V by 2 bases; bases with no gene match: 7. CDR3 region: CASSYTRTGGGYGYTF. The CDR3 nucleotides are TGTGCCAGCAGTTACACCCGGACAGGGGGGGGCTATGGCTACACCTTC.

The CDR3 sequence is CASRGRTGSSGYTF. In nucleotides, the CDR3 is TGTGCCAGCAGAGGAAGGACAGGGTCTTCTGGCTACACCTTC. The chain employs TRBV27 and TRBJ1-2; 8 positions agree with TRBD1. The CDR3 runs to 14 residues. CDR1 and CDR2 (germline): MNHEY, SMNVEV (reference sequence). With V trimmed by 6 bases and J by 7 bases, 10 bases remained unmatched.

The CDR3 loop is CASSPRPKETQYF. The CDR3 DNA sequence: TGTGCCAGCAGCCCTCGCCCGAAAGAGACCCAGTACTTC. The gene calls are TRBV9 and TRBJ2-5; D remains unclear. The CDR3 contains 13 residues. CDR1 and CDR2 (germline): SGDLS, YYNGEE. Trimming pared 4 bases from V and 3 bases from J, leaving 10 bases between.

The J gene is TRBJ2-3, the V gene TRBV6-1, with 7 bases matching TRBD2. CDR1 and CDR2 from the germline V gene are MNHNS and SASEGT. The V gene end was trimmed by 2 bases and the J gene end by 1 base; junction bases not matched to a gene: 3. This CDR3 contains 15 residues. CDR3: CASSEQGGGTDTQYF. In DNA, the CDR3 is TGTGCCAGCAGTGAACAGGGAGGGGGCACAGATACGCAGTATTTT.

This rearrangement joins TRBV5-1 to TRBJ2-7, with D possibly matching TRBD1 (6 bases). CDR3 length equals 15 residues. The V and J ends lost 1 base and 2 bases respectively, with 13 bases between them. In germline, CDR1 is SGHRS, CDR2 YFSETQ. DNA for the CDR3: TGCGCCAGCAGCTTGTGGGGTGACAGGACCTACGAGCAGTACTTC. Residues: CASSLWGDRTYEQYF.

CDR3 nucleotides: TGTGCCAGCAGTGAAGCGCTGGGGACAGGGGCTTATAATTCACCCCTCCACTTT. Residues: CASSEALGTGAYNSPLHF. V and J are TRBV2 and TRBJ1-6, with TRBD1 matching over 10 bases. Trimming removed 0 bases from V and 4 bases from J; junction bases left unmatched: 6. CDR1 is SNHLY, CDR2 FYNNEI, per germline. CDR3 size: 18 residues.

The chain is built from TRBV19 and TRBJ1-2; possible D gene TRBD1, 6 bases. This CDR3 is 15 amino acids long. Germline V gene data show CDR1 as LNHDA and CDR2 as SQIVND (reference sequence). V lost 7 bases and J 7 bases, leaving 22 bases between the germline ends. CDR3 loop: CASTETGTRDGGYTF. Here the CDR3 DNA reads TGTGCCAGTACAGAAACCGGGACAAGGGATGGTGGCTACACCTTC.

The chain carries TRBV18 and TRBJ1-2, with 7 nucleotides matching TRBD1. V dropped 2 bases and J dropped 4; count of bases not matched to a gene: 7. This CDR3 is 15 amino acids long. Per germline, CDR1 KGHSH and CDR2 LQKENI. The CDR3 DNA reads as TGTGCCAGCTCACCAGATGAGGGGGCAGGCTATGGCTACACCTTC. Encoded protein: CASSPDEGAGYGYTF.

The count of this clone is one. CDR3 amino acids: CASSVGSGSGNTIYF. The CDR3 DNA reads TGTGCCAGCAGCGTAGGGAGTGGCTCTGGAAACACCATATATTTT. The V call is TRBV9, the J call TRBJ1-3; D ambiguous. CDR3 length equals 15 residues. Per the germline V gene, CDR1 is SGDLS and CDR2 is YYNGEE. The germline V and J ends were trimmed by 0 bases and 0 bases, with 7 bases remaining between them.

The chain couples TRBV6-6 to TRBJ1-4; 9 nucleotides line up with TRBD1. The CDR3 is 14 amino acids. J lost 8 bases, V lost 7 bases, and 8 bases had no gene match. CDR1 and CDR2 (germline): MNHNY, SVGAGI (reference sequence). CDR3 sequence (DNA): TGTGCCAGCATTTCTACAGGGGGCAACGAAAAACTGTTTTTT. This codes for CASISTGGNEKLFF.

V usage is TRBV10-3 and J usage is TRBJ2-1, with 8 bases matching TRBD2. The junction had 12 bases not matched to a gene; V was cut back by 0 bases and J by 5 bases. Germline assignment: CDR1 ENHRY and CDR2 SYGVKD. This CDR3 is 18 amino acids long. The CDR3 coding sequence is TGTGCCATCAGTGAGTCCCCCGGGTCGGGGGGGTTAGACAATGAGCAGTTCTTC. It codes for CAISESPGSGGLDNEQFF.

This clone was counted only a few times. The V call is TRBV7-3, the J call TRBJ2-3; possibly TRBD2 for D (5 bases). Trimming stripped 1 base from V and 0 bases from J, with 8 bases between. This CDR3 has 15 residues. Germline CDR1 SGHTA, CDR2 FQGTGA. The CDR3 here is CASSLNPGSTDTQYF. Here the CDR3 DNA reads TGTGCCAGCAGCTTAAATCCGGGGAGCACAGATACGCAGTATTTT.